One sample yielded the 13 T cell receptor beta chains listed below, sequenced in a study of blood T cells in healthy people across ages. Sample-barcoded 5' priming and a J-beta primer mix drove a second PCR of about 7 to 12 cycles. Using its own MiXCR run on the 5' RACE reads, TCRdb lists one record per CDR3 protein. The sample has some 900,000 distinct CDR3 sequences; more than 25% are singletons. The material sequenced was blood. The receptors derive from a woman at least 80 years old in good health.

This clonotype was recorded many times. The CDR3 DNA is TGTGCCAGCAGGGGGACAGGGGACAATCAGCCCCAGCATTTT. Residues: CASRGTGDNQPQHF. V and J are TRBV2 and TRBJ1-5; 10 nucleotides align to TRBD1. The V gene end was trimmed by 6 bases and the J gene end by 3 bases; junction bases not matched to a gene: 2. The CDR3 is 14 amino acids. Germline V CDR1 and CDR2: SNHLY, FYNNEI.

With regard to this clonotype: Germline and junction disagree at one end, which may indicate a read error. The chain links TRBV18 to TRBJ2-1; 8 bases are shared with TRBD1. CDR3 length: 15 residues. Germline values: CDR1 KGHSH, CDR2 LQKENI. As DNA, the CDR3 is TGTGCCAGCTCACCGGGACAGGTTTCCTACAATGAGCGGTTCTTC. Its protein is CASSPGQVSYNERFF.

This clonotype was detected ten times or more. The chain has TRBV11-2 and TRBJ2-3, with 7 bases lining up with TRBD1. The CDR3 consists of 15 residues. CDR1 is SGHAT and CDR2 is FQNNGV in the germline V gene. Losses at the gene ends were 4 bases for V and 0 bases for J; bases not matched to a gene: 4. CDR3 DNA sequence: TGTGCCAGCAGCTCGCAGGGGGTTAGCACAGATACGCAGTATTTT. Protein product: CASSSQGVSTDTQYF.

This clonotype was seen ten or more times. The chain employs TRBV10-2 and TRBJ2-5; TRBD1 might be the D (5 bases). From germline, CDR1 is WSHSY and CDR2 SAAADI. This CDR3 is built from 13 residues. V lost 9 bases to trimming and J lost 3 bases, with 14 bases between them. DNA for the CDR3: TGCGCCAGTAAGGAGTTGGACAAAGAGACCCAGTACTTC. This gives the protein CASKELDKETQYF.

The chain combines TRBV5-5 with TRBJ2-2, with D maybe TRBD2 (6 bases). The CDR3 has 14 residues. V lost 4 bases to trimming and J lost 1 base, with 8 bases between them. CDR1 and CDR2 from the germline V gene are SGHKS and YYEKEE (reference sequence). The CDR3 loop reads CASSRGLNTGELFF. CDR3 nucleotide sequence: TGTGCCAGCAGCCGGGGACTGAACACCGGGGAGCTGTTTTTT.

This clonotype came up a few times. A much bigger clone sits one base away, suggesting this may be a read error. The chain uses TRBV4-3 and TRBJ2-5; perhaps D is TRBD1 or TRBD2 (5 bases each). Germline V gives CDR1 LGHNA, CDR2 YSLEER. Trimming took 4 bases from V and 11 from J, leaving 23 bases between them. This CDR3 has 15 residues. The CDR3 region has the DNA TGCGCCAGCAGCCGCTCTCTGGGGGTTTACAATGAGCAGTACTTC. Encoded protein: CASSRSLGVYNEQYF.

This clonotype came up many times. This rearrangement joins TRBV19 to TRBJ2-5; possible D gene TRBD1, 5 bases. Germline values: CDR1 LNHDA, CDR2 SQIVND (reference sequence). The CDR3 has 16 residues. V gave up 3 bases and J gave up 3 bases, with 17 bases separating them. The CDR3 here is CASSMRQHGAKETQYF. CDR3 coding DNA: TGTGCCAGTAGTATGCGACAGCATGGGGCTAAAGAGACCCAGTACTTC.

CDR3: CASRSLVATGELFF. The CDR3 DNA sequence: TGTGCCAGCAGATCATTAGTAGCAACCGGGGAGCTGTTTTTT. J is TRBJ2-2 and V is TRBV2; D remains ambiguous. V was cut by 6 bases and J by 5 bases, with 13 bases left in between. Germline values: CDR1 SNHLY, CDR2 FYNNEI. This CDR3 has 14 residues.

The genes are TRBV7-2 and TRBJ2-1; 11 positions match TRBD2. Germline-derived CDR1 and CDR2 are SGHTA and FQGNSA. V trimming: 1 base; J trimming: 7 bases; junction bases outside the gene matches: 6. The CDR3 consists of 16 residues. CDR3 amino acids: CASSLGIAGGRNEQFF. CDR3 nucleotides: TGTGCCAGCAGCTTAGGAATAGCGGGGGGGCGAAATGAGCAGTTCTTC.

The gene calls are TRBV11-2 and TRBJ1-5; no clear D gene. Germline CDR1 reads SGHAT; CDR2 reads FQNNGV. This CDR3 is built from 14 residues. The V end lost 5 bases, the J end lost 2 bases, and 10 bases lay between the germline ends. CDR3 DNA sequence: TGTGCCAGCAGCGGGGAAGGGCGCAATCAGCCCCAGCATTTT. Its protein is CASSGEGRNQPQHF. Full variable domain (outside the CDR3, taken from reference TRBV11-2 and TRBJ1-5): EAGVAQSPRYKIIEKRQSVAFWCNPISGHATLYWYQQILGQGPKLLIQFQNNGVVDDSQLPKDRFSAERLKGVDSTLKIQPAKLEDSAVYLCASSGEGRNQPQHFGDGTRLSIL.

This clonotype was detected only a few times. CDR3 in amino acids: CASSPLPGQSVTDTQYF. The CDR3 DNA reads TGTGCCAGCAGCCCACTTCCTGGACAGAGTGTAACAGATACGCAGTATTTT. The chain couples TRBV5-6 to TRBJ2-3, with D perhaps matching TRBD1 (6 bases). Trimming removed 4 bases from V and 3 bases from J, with 21 bases in between. CDR3 length: 17 residues. Germline V gene sequence: CDR1 SGHDT, CDR2 YYEEEE.

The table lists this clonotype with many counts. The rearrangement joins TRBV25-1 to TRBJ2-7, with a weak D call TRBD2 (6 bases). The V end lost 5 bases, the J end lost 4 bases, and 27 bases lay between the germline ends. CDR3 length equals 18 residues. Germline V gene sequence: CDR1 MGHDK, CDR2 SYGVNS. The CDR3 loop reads CASSQTKSGRGRGYEQYF. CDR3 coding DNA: TGTGCCAGCAGTCAAACAAAATCCGGGCGGGGAAGGGGATACGAGCAGTACTTC.

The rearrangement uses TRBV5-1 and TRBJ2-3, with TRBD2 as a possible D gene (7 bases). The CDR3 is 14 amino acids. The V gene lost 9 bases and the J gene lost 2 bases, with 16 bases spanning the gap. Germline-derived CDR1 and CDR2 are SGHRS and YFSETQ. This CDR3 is CATRWGGTTDTQYF. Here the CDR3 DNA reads TGCGCCACCCGGTGGGGGGGCACCACAGATACGCAGTATTTT.